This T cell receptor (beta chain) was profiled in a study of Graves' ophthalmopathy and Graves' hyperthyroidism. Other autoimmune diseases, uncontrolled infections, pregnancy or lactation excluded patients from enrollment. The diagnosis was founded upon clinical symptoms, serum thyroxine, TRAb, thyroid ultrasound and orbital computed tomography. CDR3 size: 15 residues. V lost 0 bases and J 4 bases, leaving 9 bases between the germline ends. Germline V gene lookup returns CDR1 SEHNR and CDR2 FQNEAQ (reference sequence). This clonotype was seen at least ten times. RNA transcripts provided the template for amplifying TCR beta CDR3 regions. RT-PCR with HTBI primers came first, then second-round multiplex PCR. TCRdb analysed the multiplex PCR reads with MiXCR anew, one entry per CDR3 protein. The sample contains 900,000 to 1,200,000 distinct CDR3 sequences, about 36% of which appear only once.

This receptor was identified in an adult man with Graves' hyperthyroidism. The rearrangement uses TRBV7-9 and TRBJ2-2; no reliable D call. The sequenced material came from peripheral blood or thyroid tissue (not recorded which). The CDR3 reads CASSLARVRTGELFF. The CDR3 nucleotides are TGTGCCAGCAGCTTAGCCCGGGTCCGCACCGGGGAGCTGTTTTTT. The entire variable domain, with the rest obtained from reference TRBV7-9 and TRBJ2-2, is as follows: DTGVSQNPRHKITKRGQNVTFRCDPISEHNRLYWYRQTLGQGPEFLTYFQNEAQLEKSRLLSDRFSAERPKGSFSTLEIQRTEQGDSAMYLCASSLARVRTGELFFGEGSRLTVL.